The next 24 T cell receptor beta chains were all read from a single sample in a study of T cell responses to AZD1222 COVID-19 vaccine. Sequencing was performed with immunoSEQ multiplex PCR; in TCRdb, only in-frame clones are kept and a portion is missing. The sample has 95,000 to 150,000 clones; 80% to 95% are singletons. The input for sequencing was peripheral blood, taken 28 days after the second dose of the MenACWY control vaccine. Source of these receptors: an adult who received the MenACWY meningococcal vaccine as a control.

V usage is TRBV18 and J usage is TRBJ2-7; D unresolved. The CDR3 sequence is 12 residues long. Trimming stripped 3 bases from V and 7 bases from J, with 10 bases between. Germline lookup yields CDR1 KGHSH and CDR2 LQKENI. CDR3 sequence: CASSPGDREQYV. CDR3 DNA: TGTGCCAGCTCACCCGGAGATCGGGAGCAGTACGTC.

The count of this clone is one. The V call is TRBV15, the J call TRBJ2-1; D might be TRBD2 (6 bases). V was clipped by 11 bases and J by 7 bases, with 24 bases between them. The CDR3 loop spans 15 amino acids. Germline V lookup: CDR1 LNHNV, CDR2 YYDKDF (reference sequence). The CDR3 is CAARRAGISGNEQFF. In DNA form, the CDR3 reads TGTGCCGCTCGGAGGGCCGGAATCTCAGGGAATGAGCAGTTCTTC.

This clone appeared once. The CDR3 here is CASSLDGQGPTGEQFF. The CDR3 DNA reads as TGCGCCAGCAGCTTGGATGGACAGGGACCGACGGGTGAGCAGTTCTTC. V is TRBV5-1 and J is TRBJ2-1, with 8 bases matching TRBD1. Germline V lookup: CDR1 SGHRS, CDR2 YFSETQ. Germline trimming cut 0 bases from V and 9 bases from J; bases unmatched to any gene: 11. The CDR3 contains 16 residues.

The chain combines TRBV3-1 (or the pseudogene TRBV3-2) with TRBJ2-7, with TRBD1 identical over 9 bases. Germline loops: CDR1 LGHDT, CDR2 YNNKEL (reference sequence). The CDR3 has 17 residues. The ends lost 5 bases at V and 2 bases at J; junction bases unmatched: 13. CDR3 nucleotide sequence: TGTGCCAGCAGCTTGATCTCCCGGACAGGGGATCCCTACGAGCAGTACTTC. This gives the protein CASSLISRTGDPYEQYF.

The J gene is TRBJ1-6, the V gene TRBV6-5; possible D gene TRBD1, 5 bases. Germline values: CDR1 MNHEY, CDR2 SVGAGI. The V and J ends lost 8 bases and 6 bases respectively, with 11 bases between them. The CDR3 runs 13 residues. CDR3: CASGQGRNSPLHF. The CDR3 DNA sequence: TGTGCCAGCGGGCAGGGACGTAATTCACCCCTCCACTTT.

The chain joins TRBV28 to TRBJ1-5; TRBD1 might be the D (5 bases). Looked up from germline, CDR1 is MDHEN and CDR2 is SYDVKM. This CDR3 has 17 residues. The V end lost 3 bases, the J end lost 1 base, and 16 bases lay between the germline ends. The CDR3 nucleotides read TGTGCCAGCAGTTTTGGTTTTGGGGCATCGAGCAATCAGCCCCAGCATTTT. Translation: CASSFGFGASSNQPQHF.

This chain links TRBV4-3 with TRBJ2-3; D is undetermined. The CDR3 runs 14 residues. V lost 1 base, J lost 0 bases, and 5 bases lay in between. Germline-derived CDR1 and CDR2 are LGHNA and YSLEER. The CDR3 bases are TGCGCCAGCAGCCAAGTAGGCAGCACAGATACGCAGTATTTT. Translating gives CASSQVGSTDTQYF.

The chain uses TRBV15 and TRBJ1-4; D gene ambiguous. This CDR3 comprises 13 residues. Germline V gene lookup returns CDR1 LNHNV and CDR2 YYDKDF (reference sequence). Deletions cut 3 bases from V and 8 bases from J, with 10 bases between. The CDR3 loop is CATSRPYAEKLFF. CDR3 nucleotides: TGTGCCACCAGCAGGCCATACGCGGAAAAACTGTTTTTT.

This chain's CDR3 is CASSPQFGANVLTF. As DNA, the CDR3 is TGTGCCAGCAGCCCGCAGTTCGGGGCCAACGTCCTGACTTTC. The chain recombines TRBV9 with TRBJ2-6; D gene uncertain. Deletions cut 4 bases from V and 4 bases from J, with 9 bases between. In germline, CDR1 is SGDLS, CDR2 YYNGEE. The CDR3 totals 14 residues.

This rearrangement joins TRBV30 to TRBJ1-2; D gene uncertain. CDR1 is GTSNPN and CDR2 is SVGIG in the germline V gene (reference sequence). V lost 8 bases and J lost 3, with 16 bases in between. This CDR3 has 13 amino acids. The CDR3 spells CASRVFSDYGYTF. The CDR3 coding sequence is TGTGCCAGCCGGGTGTTCAGCGACTATGGCTACACCTTC.

The V call is TRBV6-5, the J call TRBJ2-7, with 8 bases identical to TRBD1. CDR1 is MNHEY and CDR2 is SVGAGI in the germline V gene. This CDR3 comprises 15 residues. The V segment lost 4 bases and the J segment 6 bases; nucleotides outside the gene matches: 11. The CDR3 DNA reads as TGTGCCAGCAGTTTCCGGGACAGGCCAATTTTCGAGCAGTACTTC. Encoded protein: CASSFRDRPIFEQYF.

V gene TRBV2 combines with J gene TRBJ1-6; 9 bases are a match to TRBD1. V gave up 11 bases and J gave up 7 bases; unmatched junction bases: 3. From germline, CDR1 is SNHLY and CDR2 FYNNEI. The CDR3 runs to 12 residues. CDR3 sequence reads: CADRGDNSPLHF. In nucleotides, the CDR3 is TGTGCCGACAGGGGGGACAATTCACCCCTCCACTTT.

This chain connects TRBV6-1 to TRBJ1-6; D gene uncertain. Germline-derived CDR1 and CDR2 are MNHNS and SASEGT. The CDR3 loop spans 15 amino acids. Trimming pared 2 bases from V and 7 bases from J, leaving 12 bases between. The CDR3 region is CASSESRPENSPLHF. CDR3 DNA sequence: TGTGCCAGCAGTGAAAGCAGGCCGGAAAATTCACCCCTCCACTTT.

The chain recombines TRBV29-1 with TRBJ2-1, with 8 bases aligning to TRBD1. The CDR3 runs 16 residues. CDR1 is SQVTM, CDR2 ANQGSEA, per germline. The trim removed 7 bases at V and 2 bases at J, leaving 13 bases unmatched. In DNA, the CDR3 is TGCAGCGCCGAAGGAGCGGACAGGGACCCCTACAATGAGCAGTTCTTC. This translates into CSAEGADRDPYNEQFF.

The CDR3, as DNA: TGTGCCTGGAGTCCGGGTTGGGAGCAGTACTTC. This codes for CAWSPGWEQYF. The chain joins TRBV30 to TRBJ2-7; no definite D call. Trimming removed 2 bases at V and 7 bases at J, with 9 bases between. Per germline, CDR1 GTSNPN and CDR2 SVGIG (reference sequence). The CDR3 consists of 11 residues.

V is TRBV12-2 and J is TRBJ2-2; the table assigns TRBD2, which was not confirmed against the DNA. TRBV12-2 corresponds to a pseudogene. The CDR3 spans 16 residues. The CDR3 reads CASRSPRREAGGELFF. CDR3 nucleotide sequence: TGTGCAAGTCGCTCGCCCCGCAGGGAGGCAGGCGGGGAGCTGTTTTTT.

This clone was observed a few times. The CDR3 bases are TGTGCCAGCAGTTTAGGCGGGGGTACCTACAATGAGCAGTTCTTC. It codes for CASSLGGGTYNEQFF. The genes are TRBV27 and TRBJ2-1; the match to TRBD2 covers 7 bases. J gave up 2 bases and V 2 bases, and 3 bases lay outside the gene matches. The CDR3 is 15 residues long. Germline V gives CDR1 MNHEY, CDR2 SMNVEV (reference sequence).

The chain is built from TRBV25-1 and TRBJ2-5; D is perhaps TRBD1 or TRBD2 (5 bases each). Germline CDR1 is MGHDK and CDR2 is SYGVNS. The CDR3 runs to 13 residues. Trimming removed 4 bases from V and 5 bases from J, with 11 bases in between. DNA for the CDR3: TGTGCCAGCAGTGTTCGGGGCGCGGAGACCCAGTACTTC. Translated, it gives CASSVRGAETQYF.

The V call is TRBV24-1, the J call TRBJ2-5, with D unclear. The CDR3 has 16 amino acids. The ends were cut back, 4 bases at V and 1 base at J, with 15 bases in the middle. Germline values: CDR1 KGHDR, CDR2 SFDVKD. The CDR3 is CATSEGRSASQETQYF. The CDR3, as DNA: TGTGCCACCAGTGAAGGTCGGTCAGCTTCCCAAGAGACCCAGTACTTC.

The chain carries TRBV20-1 and TRBJ1-1, with D possibly matching TRBD1 (6 bases). The CDR3 spans 11 residues. Trimming took 2 bases from V and 7 from J, leaving 8 bases between them. The germline V gene has CDR1 DFQATT and CDR2 SNEGSKA (reference sequence). Here the CDR3 reads CSARNRDEAFF. CDR3 sequence (DNA): TGCAGTGCTAGAAACAGGGATGAAGCTTTCTTT.

The J gene is TRBJ1-1, the V gene TRBV2; tentatively, D is TRBD1 (6 bases). The V end was cut by 8 bases, the J end by 0 bases, with 10 bases between. Germline V lookup: CDR1 SNHLY, CDR2 FYNNEI. This CDR3 spans 13 amino acids. As DNA, the CDR3 is TGTGCCAGCGGAACAGGGATGAACACTGAAGCTTTCTTT. Translating gives CASGTGMNTEAFF. The full variable domain, completed using reference TRBV2 and TRBJ1-1, is EPEVTQTPSHQVTQMGQEVILRCVPISNHLYFYWYRQILGQKVEFLVSFYNNEISEKSEIFDDQFSVERPDGSNFTLKIRSTKLEDSAMYFCASGTGMNTEAFFGQGTRLTVV.

The gene calls are TRBV24-1 and TRBJ2-1; 16 positions match TRBD2. Germline values: CDR1 KGHDR, CDR2 SFDVKD. The CDR3 length is 19 residues. V gave up 4 bases and J gave up 4 bases; unmatched junction bases: 9. The CDR3 DNA sequence: TGTGCCACCAGTGACTCGGGACTAGCGGGAGGGGAGACATACAATGAGCAGTTCTTC. This sequence encodes CATSDSGLAGGETYNEQFF.

This clone was counted a single time. V usage is TRBV28 and J usage is TRBJ2-3, with 8 bases that match TRBD1. V lost 4 bases to trimming and J lost 5 bases; unmatched junction nucleotides: 8. This CDR3 is 15 amino acids long. Germline CDR1 MDHEN, CDR2 SYDVKM. CDR3 in DNA: TGTGCCAGCAGTTCGGCAGGGGGCGCGGGAGATACGCAGTATTTT. Its translation is CASSSAGGAGDTQYF.

The chain is built from TRBV28 and TRBJ2-5; D is uncertain. Germline lookup yields CDR1 MDHEN and CDR2 SYDVKM. Trimming took off 8 bases at V and 2 bases at J, with 6 bases between the two ends. The CDR3 has 11 residues. Here the CDR3 DNA reads TGTGCCAGCCTGATACAAGAGACCCAGTACTTC. It is translated as CASLIQETQYF.